This T cell receptor beta chain comes out of a study of shared clonotypes between healthy human individuals. On this clone itself: No antigen is known for it.

The study, taken as a whole, reports: Tissues were not sampled, only blood, and their repertoires likely differ.

Sequenced by immunoSEQ multiplex PCR; TCRdb stores in-frame clones only, minus some. This sample has approximately 740,000 clones, with about 74% found just once. This receptor was obtained from a woman aged 25 to 39 in good health. The sequenced sample was memory CD4+ T cells sorted from blood. Subset given: CD45RA-negative fraction.

Here the CDR3 DNA reads TGTGCCAGCCTCCCCCTAGCGGGAGGGCGCAATGAGCAGTTCTTC. Translation gives CASLPLAGGRNEQFF. The V gene is TRBV5-8, the J gene TRBJ2-1; the match to TRBD2 covers 12 bases. The ends lost 7 bases at V and 6 bases at J; junction bases unmatched: 8. CDR3 length: 15 amino acids. Germline loops: CDR1 SGHTS, CDR2 YDEGEE.